The source of this TCR beta chain is a study of shared clonotypes between healthy human individuals (dated by TCRdb to about 2020). Background on the whole study: The cohort comprised a couple of women and three men aged 18 to 49 years. Per donor, three plates each were used for CD4 naive and CD4 memory, two for CD8 naive, and one for CD8 memory. Blood TCR repertoires of five healthy adults were deeply sequenced to estimate repertoire size and the extent of clonotype sharing between individuals. To increase sequencing depth and limit assay-specific biases, different laboratories used diverse techniques to prepare libraries and sequence TCR repertoires. Per donor, leukapheresis produced somewhere between about 0.94 and 9.5 billion PBMCs. On the study overall, not on this receptor specifically: Sampling was restricted to blood, and TCR repertoires in tissue are likely to differ from TCR repertoires in blood. Compared with non-shared clonotypes, the clonotypes found in all four sorted-subset donors had higher generation probabilities. Naive subsets generally had larger estimated clonotype richness than memory subsets. Rarefaction of sorted-subset datasets indicated incomplete sequencing despite the large sequencing depth. Because the study included only a small number of donors, the genetic and exposure-history diversity represented was limited. Pairwise subsampling led to the expectation that sequencing depth would affect the degree of clonotype sharing among donors. Across a handful of donors, roughly 5.1% of naive CD4, around 3.3% of naive CD8, roughly 2.2% of memory CD4, and under 0.45% of memory CD8 clonotypes were shared.

Using the deep immunoSEQ assay, multiplex PCR amplified TCR CDR3 regions from genomic DNA. Extracted genomic DNA from each cell subset was distributed evenly across all wells of several immunoSEQ 96-well plates, and each plate was treated as a replicate. For sorted subsets, approximately 190 ng of genomic DNA, equivalent to 30,000 or so T cell genomes, went into each replicate PCR. Purified libraries were measured with a Qubit 3.0 fluorometer, size-checked on a Bioanalyzer 2100, and measured again with the KAPA Library Quantification kit. Every immunoSEQ 96-well plate was sequenced on a dedicated single-read 150-cycle Illumina NextSeq 550 flow cell. The authors processed their data as follows. The immunoSEQ output contained only junctional sequences without quality scores, so filtering could not match that applied to full-length reads. To assign V/J genes and CDR3, sequences were annotated using PyIR, a Python wrapper for IgBLAST v1.9, with IMGT germline references. Any read was removed if the V/J assignment was weak (E-value above 1e-6), the CDR3 was missing, or the read contained stop codons, out-of-frame junctions, or ambiguous translated residues. V3J clonotypes were defined by identical inferred V gene, J gene, and CDR3 amino acid sequence. Percentage overlap between repertoires was calculated by dividing the number of shared unique clonotypes by the size of the smaller repertoire. Repertoire richness was assessed with RTK rarefaction, the Chao1 estimator, and Recon v2.1 estimates of unobserved clonotypes. Generation probabilities for all TCRbeta clonotypes obtained by the gDNA method from several donors were computed using OLGA. In TCRdb, the immuneACCESS table is reduced to in-frame sequences with V and J assigned. These tables do not hold every clone; where another copy was compared, an unresolved V gene accounts for under half, and the others remain unexplained. The V and J calls and clone size are taken from that table; D and trimming were inferred from the DNA. In this sample the table shows some 2.1 million clones, about 94% of which occur a single time. Approximately 1.7% of the sample lies in the top ten.

The CDR3 sequence holds 13 residues, the cysteine and phenylalanine included. Only the CDR3 DNA is retained, 39 bases long and in frame from the first base. Per the germline V gene (reference sequence), SEHNR is the CDR1 and FQNEAQ is the CDR2. At the junction V is shortened by 1 base and J by 5 bases, with 8 bases in between. For the CD8 naive samples, CD45RO-negative cells were positively selected for CCR7, yielding a CD45RA+CCR7+ population from which TemRA cells were excluded. Healthy HIV-negative adults with no recently reported acute infections or vaccinations were included as donors. All donors were Caucasian adults living in Nashville, Tennessee, USA. Blood was obtained by leukapheresis, after which PBMCs were separated by Ficoll-Histopaque density gradient centrifugation and cryopreserved in liquid nitrogen vapor phase. Analytical flow cytometry was used to check the purity and quantity of each magnetically sorted T cell population. Genomic DNA was isolated from every sorted fraction and measured by UV absorbance on a Nanodrop 2000c.

Turning to this clone: No antigen is known for it. The sample holds no much larger clone one base away, and base qualities are not on file. The same CDR3 can be traced to other DNA sequences in this sample.

The sequence is built from TRBV7-9 and TRBJ1-2, with no confidently assigned D gene. The specimen sequenced was naive CD8+ T cells from PBMCs. The cell subset or site label, as the study defines it: CD45RA+CCR7+. The sequence was obtained from a man aged 18 to 30 in good health. Some clones in this sample may be carry-over from other donors' samples. The base sequence is TGTGCCAGCAGCTTAGAAGAGATTTATGGCTACACCTTC. It specifies CASSLEEIYGYTF.